A selection of T cell receptor beta chains follows, all from one sample in a study of T cell responses to AZD1222 COVID-19 vaccine. Measured with immunoSEQ multiplex PCR; TCRdb has only the in-frame clones, and not every one. The table records 120,000 or so clones, 92% of them present only once. The sample in question was peripheral blood, obtained on day 0 of AZD1222 vaccination. Every receptor here comes from an adult in good health. Both conserved end residues are part of each CDR3. Only some rows state a clone size, as once, few, many or a class for expanded clones.

TRBJ1-3 | . | TRBV18 | CASSLGTSGNTIYF
TRBJ1-1 | . | TRBV6-5 | CASSYTQMNTEAFF
TRBJ2-3 | . | TRBV24-1 | CATSDPGLAAQDTQYF
TRBJ2-3 | . | TRBV11-2 | CASTQVSGRRGDTQYF
TRBJ2-1 | . | TRBV13 | CASSRNSRTRNIHEQFF
TRBJ2-7 | . | TRBV27 | CASSLSRARDGSYEQYF
TRBJ1-3 | . | TRBV11-2 | CASSLEPSSGNTIYF
TRBJ2-7 | . | TRBV19 | CASSMSGGGSYEQYF
TRBJ2-7 | . | TRBV6-5 | CASSRADSYEQYF
TRBJ1-3 | . | TRBV24-1 | CATREDSSGNTIYF
TRBJ2-7 | . | TRBV24-1 | CATSDGTRTGSYEQYF
TRBJ1-2 | . | TRBV28 | CASRVQGGYGYTF
TRBJ1-2 | . | TRBV20-1 | CSASASAGQRTYGYTF
TRBJ2-2 | few | TRBV9 | CASSVWREAGELFF
TRBJ2-7 | . | TRBV5-6 | CASSLLGGSRDEQYF
TRBJ2-7 | . | TRBV30 | CAWGKQDYSSYEQYF
TRBJ2-5 | once | TRBV20-1 | CSASDDRQETQYF
TRBJ2-1 | . | TRBV6-5 | CASSYFAPGVGDEQFF
TRBJ2-3 | . | TRBV7-8 | CASSKRREYRGTDTQYF
TRBJ2-1 | once | TRBV6-5 | CASTSPRGSSNEQFF
TRBJ1-5 | . | TRBV5-8 | CASRGAQGIGNQPQHF
TRBJ2-7 | . | TRBV18 | CASSPEGLAGSYEQYF
TRBJ2-7 | . | TRBV7-9 | CASSLGSGWAEQYF
TRBJ2-2 | . | TRBV7-9 | CASSLVGSGRGTGELFF
TRBJ2-7 | once | TRBV6-5 | CASWTSGSSYEQYF
TRBJ2-3 | . | TRBV11-2 | CASSLVSGGWTDTQYF
TRBJ2-4 | . | TRBV19 | CASSLIGGIQYF
TRBJ1-3 | once | TRBV28 | CASSLSEGSSGNTIYF
TRBJ1-4 | . | TRBV6-5 | CATGTLVELFF
TRBJ1-5 | . | TRBV24-1 | CATSGGVWSNQPQHF
TRBJ2-6 | . | TRBV6-1 | CASSEEPGANVLTF
TRBJ1-3 | . | TRBV5-1 | CASSTGPVRLNTIYF
TRBJ1-2 | . | TRBV19 | CASSISGLSYGYTF
TRBJ2-7 | . | TRBV5-1 | CASSLGGFYREFSYEQYF
TRBJ2-1 | . | TRBV5-1 | CASSFYELSSYNEQFF
TRBJ1-1 | . | TRBV29-1 | CSVRTGNTEAFF
TRBJ2-2 | once | TRBV11-2 | CASTVGLASRFGELFF
TRBJ2-5 | . | TRBV15 | CATSRDRAEETQYF
TRBJ1-1 | . | TRBV19 | CASSIQVAGKAFF
TRBJ2-1 | . | TRBV11-2 | CASSLVLAGEPGYNEQFF
TRBJ1-5 | . | TRBV2 | CASTNREGNQPQHF
TRBJ1-5 | . | TRBV7-8 | CASSSRRINQPQHF